These T cell receptor beta chains were read from a single sample in a study of blood T cells in healthy people across ages. One entry per CDR3 protein, called by TCRdb with MiXCR from the 5' RACE reads. In the table there are roughly 2 million distinct CDR3 sequences, around half of which are singletons. Sequenced material: blood. The origin of the receptors is a woman in her 40s in good health. Each CDR3 is given with its conserved first and last residue. The D gene is left open where the match is weak. Only some rows state a clone size, as once, few, many or a class for expanded clones.

>TRBJ1-2|NA|few|TRBV4-3
TGCGCCAGCAGCCAAGATTTAGGACACATTAACTATGGCTACACCTTC
CASSQDLGHINYGYTF
>TRBJ2-7|NA|few|TRBV6-2/TRBV6-3
TGTGCCAGCAGAACAGGCCCCCGTCTTTCAGACGAGCAGTACTTC
CASRTGPRLSDEQYF
>TRBJ2-1|NA|NA|TRBV27
TGTGCCAGCAGTCTCACCCACTACAATGAGCAGTTCTTC
CASSLTHYNEQFF
>TRBJ1-4|NA|NA|TRBV4-3
TGCGCCAGCAGCCAAGGTACAGGAGGCGCTCGACTGTTTTTT
CASSQGTGGARLFF
>TRBJ2-5|NA|NA|TRBV6-5
TGTGCCAGCAGTTACCGGAGTTTTAGGGAGACCCAGTACTTC
CASSYRSFRETQYF
>TRBJ1-4|NA|NA|TRBV7-9
TGTGCCAGCGACCCTCTCGGGACGGGGAATGAAAAACTGTTTTTT
CASDPLGTGNEKLFF
>TRBJ2-1|TRBD2|NA|TRBV7-2
TGTGCCAGCAGCTTAAGTCTAAGCGGGGCTAGCTCCTACAATGAGCAGTTCTTC
CASSLSLSGASSYNEQFF
>TRBJ2-1|TRBD1|NA|TRBV6-6
TGTGCCAGCAGTGCAAACAGGGGCCCCTACAATGAGCAGTTCTTC
CASSANRGPYNEQFF
>TRBJ2-3|TRBD2|NA|TRBV24-1
TGTGCCACCAGCCCTAGCGGGGGCACAGATACGCAGTATTTT
CATSPSGGTDTQYF
>TRBJ1-3|NA|NA|TRBV20-1
TGCAGTGCGACCGGGCCCGGGTTAAGAAACACCATATATTTT
CSATGPGLRNTIYF
>TRBJ1-1|TRBD1|few|TRBV5-1
TGCGCCAGCAGCTTGCGGGGGACAGCCAACACTGAAGCTTTCTTT
CASSLRGTANTEAFF
>TRBJ2-3|NA|few|TRBV7-6
TGTGCCAGCAGCTTAGCGCACTACACAGATACGCAGTATTTT
CASSLAHYTDTQYF
>TRBJ1-5|TRBD1|NA|TRBV6-2/TRBV6-3
TGTGCCAGCACCTCAAGGGTGACAGGGGGGCATCAGCCCCAGCATTTT
CASTSRVTGGHQPQHF
>TRBJ2-7|TRBD2|once|TRBV6-6
TGTGCCAGCGTGGGGGGGGTTGGTTGGCAGTACTTC
CASVGGVGWQYF
>TRBJ2-5|TRBD2|few|TRBV20-1
TGCAGTGCTAGTCCCCCGGGACTAGCGGGCTTAGAGACCCAGTACTTC
CSASPPGLAGLETQYF
>TRBJ1-2|TRBD1|NA|TRBV6-6
TGTGCCAGCCAGGACAGGGCCTATACCCTCTATGGCTACACCTTC
CASQDRAYTLYGYTF